Below, 17 T cell receptor beta chains from the same sample are listed, as sequenced in a study of cytomegalovirus exposure and HLA in healthy donors. PCR involved 60 Vbeta and 13 Jbeta primers. Some clones are missing from TCRdb's copy, which holds only in-frame ones; the method was immunoSEQ multiplex PCR. The data show about 140,000 clones, around 82% seen once. Sequencing was done on a sample of PBMCs. The source is a man between 50 and 59 years old in good health and CMV-seronegative.

The chain couples TRBV19 to TRBJ2-2; 8 bases are shared with TRBD2. This CDR3 is 15 amino acids long. Germline V gene data show CDR1 as LNHDA and CDR2 as SQIVND (reference sequence). The trim removed 7 bases at V and 6 bases at J, leaving 10 bases unmatched. CDR3 nucleotide sequence: TGTGCCAGTACTCGGGAGGGGGGGCTCGCCGGGGAGCTGTTTTTT. It is translated as CASTREGGLAGELFF.

This clone was found a few times. The chain joins TRBV18 to TRBJ1-1, with a possible D match to TRBD1 (5 bases). V lost 0 bases and J lost 5, with 16 bases in between. Germline V gives CDR1 KGHSH, CDR2 LQKENI. CDR3 length: 16 residues. The DNA for the CDR3 is TGTGCCAGCTCACCACCGGAAGGACCGGGGGGGACTGAAGCTTTCTTT. Translating gives CASSPPEGPGGTEAFF.

The rearrangement joins TRBV12-5 to TRBJ2-3; possible D gene TRBD1, 6 bases. Germline assignment: CDR1 LGHNT and CDR2 FRNRAP. The CDR3 has 16 amino acids. V was shortened by 3 bases and J by 3 bases, with 16 bases between the two germline ends. Here the CDR3 reads CASGLGSQQGTDTQYF. The CDR3 DNA reads as TGTGCTAGTGGTTTAGGTAGCCAACAGGGAACAGATACGCAGTATTTT.

The CDR3 coding sequence is TGTGCCATCAGTGGGACAGGGTCGAGGAACACTGAAGCTTTCTTT. This translates into CAISGTGSRNTEAFF. V gene TRBV10-3 combines with J gene TRBJ1-1, with 8 bases lining up with TRBD1. The V segment lost 4 bases and the J segment 1 base; nucleotides outside the gene matches: 5. The V gene's germline CDR1 is ENHRY and CDR2 SYGVKD. The CDR3 contains 15 residues.

The genes are TRBV5-6 and TRBJ1-5; 7 bases line up with TRBD1. This CDR3 has 14 residues. Germline loops: CDR1 SGHDT, CDR2 YYEEEE. With 7 bases clipped from V and 4 bases from J, the junction kept 8 bases outside the gene matches. The CDR3 region has the DNA TGTGCCAGCTGCGCGGGACAGAGAAATCAGCCCCAGCATTTT. This encodes CASCAGQRNQPQHF.

The V and J genes are TRBV27 and TRBJ2-7; D remains ambiguous. CDR1 and CDR2 from the germline V gene are MNHEY and SMNVEV (reference sequence). V gave up 4 bases and J gave up 3 bases, with 13 bases separating them. The CDR3 loop spans 14 amino acids. The CDR3: CASSSTRPYYEQYF. For the CDR3, the DNA is TGTGCCAGCAGTTCGACTCGGCCGTACTACGAGCAGTACTTC.

In this sample, this clone turned up once. The rearrangement joins TRBV19 to TRBJ2-3; 7 nucleotides line up with TRBD1. This CDR3 has 15 residues. Germline V gene data show CDR1 as LNHDA and CDR2 as SQIVND (reference sequence). The ends lost 5 bases at V and 1 base at J; junction bases unmatched: 6. The CDR3: CASSLTGDGTDTQYF. Here the CDR3 DNA reads TGTGCCAGTAGTCTTACAGGGGACGGCACAGATACGCAGTATTTT. Full variable domain (remainder filled in from reference TRBV19 and TRBJ2-3): DGGITQSPKYLFRKEGQNVTLSCEQNLNHDAMYWYRQDPGQGLRLIYYSQIVNDFQKGDIAEGYSVSREKKESFPLTVTSAQKNPTAFYLCASSLTGDGTDTQYFGPGTRLTVL.

The chain uses TRBV7-3 and TRBJ1-1, with TRBD1 matching over 10 bases. Trimming removed 5 bases from V and 3 bases from J; junction bases left unmatched: 6. Germline CDR1 is SGHTA and CDR2 is FQGTGA. The CDR3 covers 15 residues. CDR3 amino acids: CASSLRTGGDTEAFF. In DNA, the CDR3 is TGTGCCAGCAGCCTCCGGACAGGGGGAGACACTGAAGCTTTCTTT.

The chain uses TRBV30 and TRBJ2-7; tentative D call: TRBD2 (7 bases). Germline CDR1 reads GTSNPN; CDR2 reads SVGIG (reference sequence). The CDR3 sequence is 14 residues long. V lost 2 bases and J lost 7, with 18 bases in between. The CDR3 sequence is CAWSLGGRFGEQYF. CDR3 sequence (DNA): TGTGCCTGGAGTCTCGGGGGGCGATTTGGAGAGCAGTACTTC. Using reference TRBV30 and TRBJ2-7 for the parts outside the CDR3, the full variable domain is SQTIHQWPATLVQPVGSPLSLECTVEGTSNPNLYWYRQAAGRGLQLLFYSVGIGQISSEVPQNLSASRPQDRQFILSSKKLLLSDSGFYLCAWSLGGRFGEQYFGPGTRLTVT.

J is TRBJ2-5 and V is TRBV2; D may be TRBD2 (6 bases). In germline, CDR1 is SNHLY, CDR2 FYNNEI. The CDR3 contains 15 residues. V was shortened by 8 bases and J by 4 bases, with 20 bases between the two germline ends. CDR3 bases: TGTGCCAGCGGCCTCGGCGGGCCCGGGGGAGAGACCCAGTACTTC. Amino acids: CASGLGGPGGETQYF. Full variable domain (remainder filled in from reference TRBV2 and TRBJ2-5): EPEVTQTPSHQVTQMGQEVILRCVPISNHLYFYWYRQILGQKVEFLVSFYNNEISEKSEIFDDQFSVERPDGSNFTLKIRSTKLEDSAMYFCASGLGGPGGETQYFGPGTRLLVL.

V and J are TRBV5-1 and TRBJ2-7; 7 nucleotides align to TRBD1. The CDR3 totals 14 residues. Germline CDR1 SGHRS, CDR2 YFSETQ. V lost 2 bases, J lost 7 bases, and 9 bases stayed unmatched. Written as DNA, the CDR3 is TGCGCCAGCAGCTTCCGGGACAGAGGGCAAGAGCAGTACTTC. Residues: CASSFRDRGQEQYF.

The chain couples TRBV25-1 to TRBJ2-1; 7 bases match TRBD2. The CDR3 runs to 15 residues. The germline CDR1 and CDR2 sequences are MGHDK and SYGVNS. The V segment lost 11 bases and the J segment 2 bases; nucleotides outside the gene matches: 12. The CDR3 sequence: CAAGLAGVTYNEQFF. CDR3 sequence (DNA): TGTGCCGCGGGGCTCGCGGGAGTGACCTACAATGAGCAGTTCTTC. The whole variable domain, remainder taken from reference TRBV25-1 and TRBJ2-1, is EADIYQTPRYLVIGTGKKITLECSQTMGHDKMYWYQQDPGMELHLIHYSYGVNSTEKGDLSSESTVSRIRTEHFPLTLESARPSHTSQYLCAAGLAGVTYNEQFFGPGTRLTVL.

This clone was detected a few times. The V and J genes are TRBV25-1 and TRBJ2-5; no reliable D call. Trimming cost V 5 bases and J 2 bases, with 3 bases left between them. The CDR3 is 11 amino acids. Germline assignment: CDR1 MGHDK and CDR2 SYGVNS. The CDR3 sequence is CASSSQETQYF. Written as DNA, the CDR3 is TGTGCCAGCAGTTCTCAAGAGACCCAGTACTTC.

V gene TRBV21-1 combines with J gene TRBJ2-7; the table's D call, TRBD1, was not checked against the DNA. TRBV21-1 counts as a pseudogene. The CDR3 sequence is 16 residues long. The CDR3 DNA reads as TGTGCCAGCAGCAAAGTAAACAGGCTCGGCTCCTACGAGCAGTACTTC. Protein: CASSKVNRLGSYEQYF.

V gene TRBV5-6 combines with J gene TRBJ2-2; D possibly corresponds to TRBD1 (6 bases). CDR1 and CDR2 (germline): SGHDT, YYEEEE. The CDR3 extends over 14 amino acids. V was cut by 3 bases and J by 2 bases, with 8 bases left in between. This chain's CDR3 is CASSSGQNTGELFF. The CDR3 DNA sequence: TGTGCCAGCAGCTCGGGACAAAACACCGGGGAGCTGTTTTTT. Full variable domain (outside the CDR3, taken from reference TRBV5-6 and TRBJ2-2): DAGVTQSPTHLIKTRGQQVTLRCSPKSGHDTVSWYQQALGQGPQFIFQYYEEEERQRGNFPDRFSGHQFPNYSSELNVNALLLGDSALYLCASSSGQNTGELFFGEGSRLTVL.

V is TRBV7-3 and J is TRBJ1-1; 8 bases align to TRBD1. V shed 5 bases, J shed 3 bases, and the junction held 2 bases outside the gene matches. The germline gives CDR1 SGHTA, CDR2 FQGTGA. The CDR3 consists of 13 residues. Written as DNA, the CDR3 is TGTGCCAGCAGCGACAGGGGACACACTGAAGCTTTCTTT. As protein: CASSDRGHTEAFF. Drawing the rest from reference TRBV7-3 and TRBJ1-1, the complete variable domain is GAGVSQTPSNKVTEKGKYVELRCDPISGHTALYWYRQSLGQGPEFLIYFQGTGAADDSGLPNDRFFAVRPEGSVSTLKIQRTERGDSAVYLCASSDRGHTEAFFGQGTRLTVV.

The chain joins TRBV18 to TRBJ1-2, with D perhaps TRBD1 (6 bases). Germline V gene data show CDR1 as KGHSH and CDR2 as LQKENI. V was clipped by 2 bases and J by 7 bases, with 8 bases between them. The CDR3 is 12 residues long. This CDR3 reads CASSPGGSGYTF. For the CDR3, the DNA is TGTGCCAGCTCACCAGGGGGCAGTGGCTACACCTTC.